The 6 T cell receptor beta chains listed next were all sequenced from one sample in a study of T cell responses to AZD1222 COVID-19 vaccine. This table comes from immunoSEQ multiplex PCR, and its TCRdb copy is limited to in-frame clones, with some not included. The data hold more than 35,000 clones, with about 83% observed a single time. The sample here was peripheral blood, taken on day 0 of AZD1222 vaccination. The origin of the receptors is an adult in good health.

This chain uses TRBV7-9 with TRBJ2-3; either TRBD1 or TRBD2 may supply D (5 bases each). This CDR3 has 14 amino acids. The germline V gene encodes CDR1 SEHNR and CDR2 FQNEAQ (reference sequence). The ends were cut back, 3 bases at V and 1 base at J, with 8 bases in the middle. The CDR3: CASSLGVRTDTQYF. In nucleotides, the CDR3 is TGTGCCAGCAGCTTGGGGGTGCGCACAGATACGCAGTATTTT.

V gene TRBV14 combines with J gene TRBJ2-7, with unresolved D. The CDR3 runs to 15 residues. The ends were cut back, 0 bases at V and 1 base at J, with 10 bases in the middle. The germline CDR1 and CDR2 sequences are SGHDN and FVKESK. CDR3 nucleotide sequence: TGTGCCAGCAGCCAAGACGCGACGAAATCCTACGAGCAGTACTTC. Protein sequence: CASSQDATKSYEQYF.

This clone came up a few times. The V call is TRBV5-1, the J call TRBJ2-7; a possible D gene is TRBD2 (5 bases). This CDR3 is built from 14 residues. Trimming removed 6 bases at V and 3 bases at J, with 16 bases between. The V gene's germline CDR1 is SGHRS and CDR2 YFSETQ. The CDR3 protein is CASKDRMGSYEQYF. CDR3 bases: TGCGCCAGCAAAGATCGTATGGGGAGCTACGAGCAGTACTTC.

The chain employs TRBV28 and TRBJ2-1; 11 bases align to TRBD1. This CDR3 has 14 residues. The germline CDR1 and CDR2 sequences are MDHEN and SYDVKM. Losses at the gene ends were 6 bases for V and 9 bases for J; bases not matched to a gene: 7. The CDR3 reads CASRQDRGPTEQFF. Written as DNA, the CDR3 is TGTGCCAGCAGACAGGACAGGGGGCCTACTGAGCAGTTCTTC.

The chain couples TRBV2 to TRBJ1-2; D may be TRBD1 (5 bases). Germline CDR1 is SNHLY and CDR2 is FYNNEI. Deletions cut 3 bases from V and 4 bases from J, with 15 bases between. The CDR3 is made up of 15 amino acids. CDR3 nucleotides: TGTGCCAGCAGTGAGGAAGGGGAGGGTGGCTATGGCTACACCTTC. Protein product: CASSEEGEGGYGYTF.

The V call is TRBV2, the J call TRBJ1-6; the D is unclear. The germline CDR1 and CDR2 sequences are SNHLY and FYNNEI. The CDR3 has 15 amino acids. V gave up 6 bases and J gave up 6 bases, with 15 bases separating them. The CDR3: CASRGERQSNSPLHF. For the CDR3, the DNA is TGTGCCAGCAGAGGAGAGAGGCAGTCTAATTCACCCCTCCACTTT.